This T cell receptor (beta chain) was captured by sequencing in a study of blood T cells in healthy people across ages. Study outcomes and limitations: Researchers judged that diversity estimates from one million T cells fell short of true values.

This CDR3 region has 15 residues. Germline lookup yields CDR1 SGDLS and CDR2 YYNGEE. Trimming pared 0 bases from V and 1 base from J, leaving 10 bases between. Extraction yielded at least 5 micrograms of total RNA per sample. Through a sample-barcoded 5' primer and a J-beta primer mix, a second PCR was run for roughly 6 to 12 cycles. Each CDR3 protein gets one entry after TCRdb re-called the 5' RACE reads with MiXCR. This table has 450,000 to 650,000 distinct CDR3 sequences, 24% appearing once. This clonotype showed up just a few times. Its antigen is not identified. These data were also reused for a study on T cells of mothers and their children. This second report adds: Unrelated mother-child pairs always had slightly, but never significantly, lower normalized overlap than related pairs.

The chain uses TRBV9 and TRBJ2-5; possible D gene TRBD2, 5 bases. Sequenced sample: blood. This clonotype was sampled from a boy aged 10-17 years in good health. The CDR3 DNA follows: TGTGCCAGCAGCGTAGGGGGAGTCGGCCAAGAGACCCAGTACTTC. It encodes CASSVGGVGQETQYF.